Listed here are 11 T cell receptor beta chains from one sample, sequenced in a study of T cells expressing NK-cell markers. TCRdb reworked the 5' RACE reads into one entry per CDR3 protein, no DNA. The specimen's table records 300,000 to 450,000 distinct CDR3 sequences. Specimen: blood T cells: a sorted CD56 or NKG2C T cell subset, CD4+ or CD8+ T cells, or bulk PBMC T cells (not recorded which). Receptors originate from a man between 18 and 69 years old in good health.

The chain joins TRBV12-3 or TRBV12-4 to TRBJ1-6. This CDR3 region has 14 residues. Here the CDR3 reads CASSFRPSNSPLHF.

This sequence joins TRBV28 and TRBJ1-2; the D call from TCRdb, TRBD1, cannot be confirmed without DNA. Germline CDR1 is MDHEN and CDR2 is SYDVKM. This CDR3 has 16 residues. The CDR3 sequence is CASSPGGRQGKAGYTF.

The V and J genes are TRBV6-1 and TRBJ1-6. This CDR3 is built from 13 residues. The germline CDR1 and CDR2 sequences are MNHNS and SASEGT. The CDR3 protein is CASRSSYNSPLHF.

CDR3 loop: CAARTGLGNTIYF. This rearrangement joins TRBV10-3 to TRBJ1-3. Germline values: CDR1 ENHRY, CDR2 SYGVKD. CDR3 size: 13 residues.

J is TRBJ2-5 and V is TRBV7-8. CDR3 size: 15 residues. The germline V gene has CDR1 SGHVS and CDR2 FQNEAQ. CDR3 protein: CASSLAPTAQETQYF.

The chain has TRBV7-9 and TRBJ2-3; TCRdb selects TRBD1, and the lack of DNA leaves this call unchecked. The germline CDR1 and CDR2 sequences are SEHNR and FQNEAQ (reference sequence). The CDR3 is made up of 15 amino acids. This CDR3 is CASSSHRAWGDTQYF.

The V call is TRBV11-1, the J call TRBJ2-3; absent DNA, TCRdb's TRBD2 call cannot be checked. Germline V CDR1 and CDR2: SGHAT, FQDESV (reference sequence). The CDR3 spans 14 residues. The CDR3 spells CASSPSPSTDTQYF.

The genes are TRBV4-2 and TRBJ1-6. CDR1 is LGHNA and CDR2 is YNFKEQ in the germline V gene. This CDR3 region has 17 residues. The CDR3: CASSQDLSSSYNSPLHF.

This chain connects TRBV7-3 to TRBJ2-2; there is no DNA to check the TCRdb D call of TRBD1. In germline, CDR1 is SGHTA, CDR2 FQGTGA. This CDR3 has 13 amino acids. CDR3 in amino acids: CASSRQHTGELFF.

This rearrangement joins TRBV4-2 to TRBJ2-3; the TCRdb D gene call, TRBD2, has no DNA to confirm it. Germline V gives CDR1 LGHNA, CDR2 YNFKEQ. The CDR3 is made up of 18 amino acids. The CDR3 loop is CASSQKSGGVPGTDTQYF.

The chain employs TRBV5-1 and TRBJ1-3; the D gene TCRdb calls, TRBD1, cannot be checked with no DNA. Germline assignment: CDR1 SGHRS and CDR2 YFSETQ. This CDR3 contains 17 residues. The CDR3 spells CASSYRGRGASGNTIYF.